One and the same sample provided the 9 T cell receptor beta chains below, sequenced in a study of T cells and Merkel cell carcinoma outcomes. The table came from immunoSEQ multiplex PCR; TCRdb's copy has only in-frame clones and leaves some out. Found here are some 16,000 clones, roughly 81% of them singletons; the top ten hold approximately 10%. Sequenced sample: tumor tissue from Merkel cell carcinoma. The receptor set was obtained from a human donor with Merkel cell carcinoma.

The rearrangement links TRBV28 to TRBJ1-2; tentative D call: TRBD1 (6 bases). Germline values: CDR1 MDHEN, CDR2 SYDVKM. The CDR3 runs to 14 residues. The ends were cut back, 9 bases at V and 2 bases at J, with 16 bases in the middle. The CDR3 DNA is TGTGCCAGTCAGCGTTTTGGGACAAACTATGGCTACACCTTC. It translates to CASQRFGTNYGYTF.

This rearrangement joins TRBV27 to TRBJ2-3, with unresolved D. Trimming left V 2 bases short and J 0 bases short, with 9 bases between. This CDR3 region has 15 residues. Germline loops: CDR1 MNHEY, CDR2 SMNVEV (reference sequence). The CDR3: CASSLDPYSTDTQYF. In nucleotides, the CDR3 is TGTGCCAGCAGTTTAGATCCGTACAGCACAGATACGCAGTATTTT.

This clone was found once. The V gene is TRBV7-2, the J gene TRBJ1-1; 8 bases are shared with TRBD1. Trimming took 5 bases from V and 11 from J; bases not matched to a gene: 10. Germline V CDR1 and CDR2: SGHTA, FQGNSA. The CDR3 has 13 amino acids. CDR3 residues: CASSPRQGIKAFF. The DNA for the CDR3 is TGTGCCAGCAGCCCCAGACAGGGGATCAAGGCTTTCTTT.

The chain has TRBV28 and TRBJ2-5, with 11 bases lining up with TRBD2. The CDR3 runs 16 residues. Germline lookup yields CDR1 MDHEN and CDR2 SYDVKM. J lost 2 bases, V lost 5 bases, and 7 bases had no gene match. The CDR3 DNA reads TGTGCCAGCAGTCGGGGGACTAGCGGATTTCAAGAGACCCAGTACTTC. Residues: CASSRGTSGFQETQYF.

V usage is TRBV7-8 and J usage is TRBJ2-7; the match to TRBD1 covers 8 bases. The V segment lost 7 bases and the J segment 5 bases; nucleotides outside the gene matches: 10. The CDR3 has 14 amino acids. CDR1 is SGHVS, CDR2 FQNEAQ, per germline. The CDR3 here is CASTIQGQGNEQYF. CDR3 sequence (DNA): TGTGCCAGCACCATACAAGGACAGGGAAACGAGCAGTACTTC.

V gene TRBV4-2 combines with J gene TRBJ2-7; D unclear. Germline lookup yields CDR1 LGHNA and CDR2 YNFKEQ. Trimming took 4 bases from V and 4 from J, leaving 11 bases between them. The CDR3 loop spans 13 amino acids. CDR3: CASSPHVGYEQYF. The CDR3 coding sequence is TGTGCCAGCAGCCCCCACGTCGGGTACGAGCAGTACTTC.

This chain uses TRBV6-5 with TRBJ2-7; D uncertain. V was shortened by 2 bases and J by 6 bases, with 11 bases between the two germline ends. Germline V CDR1 and CDR2: MNHEY, SVGAGI. CDR3 length: 13 residues. DNA for the CDR3: TGTGCCAGCAGTTACCGAGGTTTGGGCGAGCAGTACTTC. This encodes CASSYRGLGEQYF.

The gene calls are TRBV6-5 and TRBJ1-4; D is uncertain. The V end lost 5 bases, the J end lost 4 bases, and 11 bases lay between the germline ends. Germline assignment: CDR1 MNHEY and CDR2 SVGAGI. There are 14 residues in the CDR3. CDR3 sequence: CASSKIGGNEKLFF. For the CDR3, the DNA is TGTGCCAGCAGTAAGATTGGCGGTAATGAAAAACTGTTTTTT.

The chain's CDR3 is CASSARAGRSSPLHF. The CDR3 DNA reads TGTGCCAGCAGCGCTCGGGCAGGGAGAAGTTCACCCCTCCACTTT. The V call is TRBV7-3, the J call TRBJ1-6; tentative D call: TRBD1 (5 bases). This CDR3 is built from 15 residues. CDR1 is SGHTA and CDR2 is FQGTGA in the germline V gene. V lost 5 bases and J 9 bases, leaving 17 bases between the germline ends.